This entry is about one TCR beta chain. Its antigen is still unknown. The assay was immunoSEQ multiplex PCR, and TCRdb's table has in-frame clones only and misses some. The data show approximately 41,000 clones, about nine tenths seen once. These data are taken from a study of T cells in localized non-small cell lung cancer. Whole-study findings and limits: The highest T cell clonality was in uninvolved adjacent lung, above tumor. A median of approximately 50 clones ranked among the top 100 in tumor appeared in adjacent lung. As only one tumor region underwent sequencing, heterogeneity remains possible. Greater T cell density in blood accompanied longer overall survival.

This CDR3 has 16 residues. The germline CDR1 and CDR2 sequences are MDHEN and SYDVKM. The ends lost 6 bases at V and 6 bases at J; junction bases unmatched: 15. This chain joins TRBV28 and TRBJ1-2, with 8 bases that match TRBD1. The sample consisted of peripheral blood mononuclear cells, taken before any cancer treatment. This receptor was identified in a male donor aged 60 or over with stage II lung adenocarcinoma. The CDR3 DNA is TGTGCCAGCAGCCCAGCAGGATCTGGACAGGGCGATGGCTACACCTTC. Its protein is CASSPAGSGQGDGYTF.